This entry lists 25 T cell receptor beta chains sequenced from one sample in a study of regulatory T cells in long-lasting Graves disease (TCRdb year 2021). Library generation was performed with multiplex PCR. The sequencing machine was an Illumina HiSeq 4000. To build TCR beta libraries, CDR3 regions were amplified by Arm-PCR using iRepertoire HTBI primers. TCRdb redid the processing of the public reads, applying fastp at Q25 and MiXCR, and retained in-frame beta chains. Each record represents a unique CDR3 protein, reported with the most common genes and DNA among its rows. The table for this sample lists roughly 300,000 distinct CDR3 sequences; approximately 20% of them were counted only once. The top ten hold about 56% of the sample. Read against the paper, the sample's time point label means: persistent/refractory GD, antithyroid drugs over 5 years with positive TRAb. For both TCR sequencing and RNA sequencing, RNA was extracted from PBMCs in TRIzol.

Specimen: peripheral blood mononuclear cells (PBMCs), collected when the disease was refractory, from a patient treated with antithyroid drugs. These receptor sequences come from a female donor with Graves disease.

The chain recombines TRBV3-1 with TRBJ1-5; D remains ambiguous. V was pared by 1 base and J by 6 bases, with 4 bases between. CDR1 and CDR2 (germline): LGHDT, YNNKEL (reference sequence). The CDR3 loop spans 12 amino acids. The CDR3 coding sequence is TGTGCCAGCAGCCAAGCCTCTCAGCCCCAGCATTTT. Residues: CASSQASQPQHF.

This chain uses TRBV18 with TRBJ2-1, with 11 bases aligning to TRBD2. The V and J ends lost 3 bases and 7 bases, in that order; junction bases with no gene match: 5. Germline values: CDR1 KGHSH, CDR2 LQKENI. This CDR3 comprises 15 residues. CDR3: CASSPTSGSRNEQFF. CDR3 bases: TGTGCCAGCTCACCTACTAGCGGGAGTCGGAATGAGCAGTTCTTC. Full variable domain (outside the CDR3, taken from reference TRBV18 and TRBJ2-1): NAGVMQNPRHLVRRRGQEARLRCSPMKGHSHVYWYRQLPEEGLKFMVYLQKENIIDESGMPKERFSAEFPKEGPSILRIQQVVRGDSAAYFCASSPTSGSRNEQFFGPGTRLTVL.

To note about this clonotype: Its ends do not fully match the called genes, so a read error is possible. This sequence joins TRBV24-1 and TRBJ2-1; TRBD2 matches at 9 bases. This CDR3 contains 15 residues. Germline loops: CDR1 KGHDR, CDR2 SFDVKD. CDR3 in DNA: TGTGCCACCAGTGGTTTGCGGGGGGGATACAATGAGCAGTTCTTC. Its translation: CATSGLRGGYNEQFF.

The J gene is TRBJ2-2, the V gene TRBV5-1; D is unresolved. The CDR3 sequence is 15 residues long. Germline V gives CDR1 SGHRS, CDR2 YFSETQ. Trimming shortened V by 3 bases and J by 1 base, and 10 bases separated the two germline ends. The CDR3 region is CASSSHSQNTGELFF. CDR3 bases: TGCGCCAGCAGCTCCCACTCACAGAACACCGGGGAGCTGTTTTTT.

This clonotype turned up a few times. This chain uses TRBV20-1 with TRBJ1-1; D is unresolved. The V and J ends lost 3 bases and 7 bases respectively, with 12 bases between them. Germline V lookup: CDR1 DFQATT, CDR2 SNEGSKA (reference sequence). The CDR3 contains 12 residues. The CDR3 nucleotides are TGCAGTGCTAGGGGTAGTCATGTTGAAGCTTTCTTT. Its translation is CSARGSHVEAFF.

CDR3 sequence (DNA): TGTGCCAGCTCACCGACGGGTGGGACTAGCGGGATCTACGAGCAGTACTTC. Its protein is CASSPTGGTSGIYEQYF. The chain recombines TRBV18 with TRBJ2-7; 13 bases agree with TRBD2. CDR3 size: 17 residues. V lost 3 bases and J lost 3; bases outside the gene matches: 8. Per the germline V gene, CDR1 is KGHSH and CDR2 is LQKENI.

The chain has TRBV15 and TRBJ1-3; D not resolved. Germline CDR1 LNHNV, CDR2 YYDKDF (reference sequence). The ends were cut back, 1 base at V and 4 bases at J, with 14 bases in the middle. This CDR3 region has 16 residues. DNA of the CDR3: TGTGCCACCAGCAGAGGTTTCGGACCGGGAGGAAACACCATATATTTT. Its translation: CATSRGFGPGGNTIYF.

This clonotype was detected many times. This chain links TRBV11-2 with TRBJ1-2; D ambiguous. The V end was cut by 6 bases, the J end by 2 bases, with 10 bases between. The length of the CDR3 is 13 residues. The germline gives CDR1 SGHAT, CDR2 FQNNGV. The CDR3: CASSLQLNYGYTF. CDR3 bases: TGTGCCAGCAGTTTACAGCTAAACTATGGCTACACCTTC.

As DNA, the CDR3 is TGTGCCAGCAGCTTACCTGGAGCCAAAAACATTCAGTACTTC. Translating gives CASSLPGAKNIQYF. The chain couples TRBV5-5 to TRBJ2-4; unclear D gene. This CDR3 is built from 14 residues. Trimming pared 2 bases from V and 0 bases from J, leaving 6 bases between. Germline V gives CDR1 SGHKS, CDR2 YYEKEE (reference sequence).

The CDR3 sequence: CASSSDTTVYNEQFF. The CDR3, as DNA: TGTGCCAGCAGTTCCGACACGACGGTGTACAATGAGCAGTTCTTC. This chain joins TRBV6-1 and TRBJ2-1; unclear D gene. This CDR3 has 15 residues. V shed 5 bases and J shed 4 bases, with 15 bases lying between them. Germline-derived CDR1 and CDR2 are MNHNS and SASEGT.

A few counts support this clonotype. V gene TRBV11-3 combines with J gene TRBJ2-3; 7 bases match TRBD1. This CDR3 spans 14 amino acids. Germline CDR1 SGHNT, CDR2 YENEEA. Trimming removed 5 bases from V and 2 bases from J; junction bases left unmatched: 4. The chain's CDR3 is CASSRDRYTDTQYF. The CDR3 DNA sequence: TGTGCCAGCAGCCGGGACAGATACACAGATACGCAGTATTTT. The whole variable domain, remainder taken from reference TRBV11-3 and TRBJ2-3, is EAGVVQSPRYKIIEKKQPVAFWCNPISGHNTLYWYLQNLGQGPELLIRYENEEAVDDSQLPKDRFSAERLKGVDSTLKIQPAELGDSAVYLCASSRDRYTDTQYFGPGTRLTVL.

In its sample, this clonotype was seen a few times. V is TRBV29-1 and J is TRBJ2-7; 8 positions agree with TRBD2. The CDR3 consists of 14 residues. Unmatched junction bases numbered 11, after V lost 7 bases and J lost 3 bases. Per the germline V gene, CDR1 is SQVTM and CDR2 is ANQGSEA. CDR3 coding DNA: TGCAGCGCCTTAGGAGCGGGAGTTGGCTACGAGCAGTACTTC. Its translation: CSALGAGVGYEQYF.

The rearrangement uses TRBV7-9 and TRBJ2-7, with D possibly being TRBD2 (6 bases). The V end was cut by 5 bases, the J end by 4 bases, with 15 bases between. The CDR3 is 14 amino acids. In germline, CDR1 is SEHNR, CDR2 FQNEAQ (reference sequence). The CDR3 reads CASSPFGGRYEQYF. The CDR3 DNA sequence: TGTGCCAGCAGCCCGTTTGGAGGGAGATACGAGCAGTACTTC.

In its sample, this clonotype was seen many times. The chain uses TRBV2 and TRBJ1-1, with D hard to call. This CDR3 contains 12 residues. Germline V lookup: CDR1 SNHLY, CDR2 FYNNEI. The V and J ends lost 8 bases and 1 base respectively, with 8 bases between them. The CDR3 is CASVKGNTEAFF. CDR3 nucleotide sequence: TGTGCCAGCGTAAAAGGGAACACTGAAGCTTTCTTT.

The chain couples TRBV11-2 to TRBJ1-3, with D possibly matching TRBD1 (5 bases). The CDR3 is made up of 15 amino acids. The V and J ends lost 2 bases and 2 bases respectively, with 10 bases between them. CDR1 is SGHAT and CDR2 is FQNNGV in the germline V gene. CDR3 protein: CASSLQGSAGNTIYF. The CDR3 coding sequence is TGTGCCAGCAGCTTACAGGGTTCAGCTGGAAACACCATATATTTT. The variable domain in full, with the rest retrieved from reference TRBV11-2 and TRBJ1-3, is EAGVAQSPRYKIIEKRQSVAFWCNPISGHATLYWYQQILGQGPKLLIQFQNNGVVDDSQLPKDRFSAERLKGVDSTLKIQPAKLEDSAVYLCASSLQGSAGNTIYFGEGSWLTVV.

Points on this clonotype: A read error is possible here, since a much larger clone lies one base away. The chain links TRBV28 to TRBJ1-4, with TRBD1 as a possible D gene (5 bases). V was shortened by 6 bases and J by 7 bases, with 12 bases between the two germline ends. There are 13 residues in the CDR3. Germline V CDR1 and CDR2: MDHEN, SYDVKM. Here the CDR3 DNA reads TGTGCCAGCAGGGGGCGCCTCAGTGAAAAACTGTTTTTT. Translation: CASRGRLSEKLFF. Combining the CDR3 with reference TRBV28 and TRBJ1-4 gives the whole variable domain DVKVTQSSRYLVKRTGEKVFLECVQDMDHENMFWYRQDPGLGLRLIYFSYDVKMKEKGDIPEGYSVSREKKERFSLILESASTNQTSMYLCASRGRLSEKLFFGSGTQLSVL.

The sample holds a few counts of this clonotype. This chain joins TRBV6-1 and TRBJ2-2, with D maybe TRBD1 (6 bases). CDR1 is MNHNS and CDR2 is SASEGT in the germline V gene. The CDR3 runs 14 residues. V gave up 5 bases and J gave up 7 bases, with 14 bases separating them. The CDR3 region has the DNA TGTGCCAGCAGTACTACAGGGATGGACGGGGAGCTGTTTTTT. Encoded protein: CASSTTGMDGELFF.

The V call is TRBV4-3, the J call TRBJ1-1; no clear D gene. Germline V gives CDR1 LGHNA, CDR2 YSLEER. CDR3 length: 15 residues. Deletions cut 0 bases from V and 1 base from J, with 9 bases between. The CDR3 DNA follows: TGCGCCAGCAGCCAAGAGAACCTACCGAACACTGAAGCTTTCTTT. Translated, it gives CASSQENLPNTEAFF.

The DNA of the CDR3 is TGTGCCAGCAGCCGCGATAGCGGGAGGGCCGCAGGGGAGCAGTACTTC. It specifies CASSRDSGRAAGEQYF. The V gene is TRBV7-2, the J gene TRBJ2-7, with TRBD2 matching over 11 bases. The CDR3 totals 16 residues. The germline V gene encodes CDR1 SGHTA and CDR2 FQGNSA. The junction had 13 bases not matched to a gene; V was cut back by 5 bases and J by 7 bases.

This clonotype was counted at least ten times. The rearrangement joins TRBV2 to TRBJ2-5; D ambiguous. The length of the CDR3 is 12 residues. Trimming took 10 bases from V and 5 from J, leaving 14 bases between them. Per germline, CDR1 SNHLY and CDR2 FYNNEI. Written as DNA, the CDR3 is TGTGCCACCTCCTTCGCCCCGGAGACCCAGTACTTC. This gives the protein CATSFAPETQYF.

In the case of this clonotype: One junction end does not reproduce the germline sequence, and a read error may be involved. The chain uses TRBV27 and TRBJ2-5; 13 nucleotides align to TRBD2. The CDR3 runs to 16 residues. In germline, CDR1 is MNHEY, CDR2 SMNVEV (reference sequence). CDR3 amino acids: CVSSPGTSGARETQYF. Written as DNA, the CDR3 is TGTGTCAGCAGTCCCGGGACTAGCGGGGCACGAGAGACCCAGTACTTC.

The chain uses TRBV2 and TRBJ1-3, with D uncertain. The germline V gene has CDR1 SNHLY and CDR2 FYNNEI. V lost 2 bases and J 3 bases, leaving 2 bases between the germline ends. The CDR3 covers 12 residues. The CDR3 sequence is CASSEFGNTIYF. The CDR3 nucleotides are TGTGCCAGCAGTGAATTTGGAAACACCATATATTTT.

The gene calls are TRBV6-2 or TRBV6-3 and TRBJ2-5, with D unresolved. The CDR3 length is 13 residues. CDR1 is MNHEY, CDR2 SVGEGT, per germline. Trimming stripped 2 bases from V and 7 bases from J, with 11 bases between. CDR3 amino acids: CASSYGASGTQYF. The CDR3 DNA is TGTGCCAGCAGTTACGGTGCGTCGGGGACCCAGTACTTC.

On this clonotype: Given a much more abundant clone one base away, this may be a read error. The CDR3 DNA reads TGTGCCAGCAGTTACGAGGGGACTAACGCTGAAGCTTTCTTT. Residues: CASSYEGTNAEAFF. The chain combines TRBV6-2 or TRBV6-3 with TRBJ1-1, with TRBD1 as a possible D gene (5 bases). The V end lost 2 bases, the J end lost 6 bases, and 13 bases lay between the germline ends. Germline CDR1 and CDR2: MNHEY and SVGEGT. The CDR3 loop spans 14 amino acids.

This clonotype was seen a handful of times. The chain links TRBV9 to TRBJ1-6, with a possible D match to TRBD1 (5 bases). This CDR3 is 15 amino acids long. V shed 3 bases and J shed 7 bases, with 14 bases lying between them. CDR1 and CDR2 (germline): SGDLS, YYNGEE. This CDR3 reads CASSANAGGNSPLHF. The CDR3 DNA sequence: TGTGCCAGCAGCGCCAACGCGGGGGGGAATTCACCCCTCCACTTT.